In its sample, the clone carrying this T cell receptor beta chain was seen a few times. This entry comes from a study of shared T cell receptors in the human thymus. Sequencing used immunoSEQ multiplex PCR; TCRdb keeps in-frame clones, though not all of them. Of just under 550,000 clones listed, more than 75% are singletons. These sequences were also reported in another study, on human thymus T cells. That study adds: During corrective heart surgery, resections were taken, and the thymus tissue came from them. What appeared biased in thymic and blood repertoires was the usage of V and J genes. Unrelated individuals had highly overlapping thymic repertoires, as reported in related research.

The sequence derives from a boy younger than two with a congenital heart defect. The sample taken for sequencing was thymocytes.

This CDR3 is CASTPGQGFYGYTF. The CDR3 nucleotides read TGTGCCAGCACACCGGGACAGGGATTCTATGGCTACACCTTC. V gene TRBV25-1 combines with J gene TRBJ1-2; TRBD1 agrees at 9 bases. V gave up 7 bases and J gave up 4 bases; unmatched junction bases: 7. The CDR3 totals 14 residues. Germline-derived CDR1 and CDR2 are MGHDK and SYGVNS.